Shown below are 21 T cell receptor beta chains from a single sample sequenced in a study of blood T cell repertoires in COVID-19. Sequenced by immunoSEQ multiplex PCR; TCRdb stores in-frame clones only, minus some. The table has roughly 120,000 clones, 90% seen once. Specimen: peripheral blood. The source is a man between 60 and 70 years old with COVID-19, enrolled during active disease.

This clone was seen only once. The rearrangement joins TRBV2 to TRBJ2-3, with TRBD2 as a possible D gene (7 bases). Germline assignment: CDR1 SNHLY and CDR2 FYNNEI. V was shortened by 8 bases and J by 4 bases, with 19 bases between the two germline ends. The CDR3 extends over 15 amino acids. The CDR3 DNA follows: TGTGCCAGCCCCCGGGGGGCGGGAGTGTCAGATACGCAGTATTTT. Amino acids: CASPRGAGVSDTQYF.

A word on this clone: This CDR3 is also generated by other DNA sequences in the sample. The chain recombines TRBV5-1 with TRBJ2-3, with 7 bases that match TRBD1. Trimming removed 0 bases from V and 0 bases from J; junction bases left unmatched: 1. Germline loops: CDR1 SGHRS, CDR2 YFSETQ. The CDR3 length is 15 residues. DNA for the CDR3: TGCGCCAGCAGCTTGGGACAGGGTAGCACAGATACGCAGTATTTT. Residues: CASSLGQGSTDTQYF. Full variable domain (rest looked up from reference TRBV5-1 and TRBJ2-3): KAGVTQTPRYLIKTRGQQVTLSCSPISGHRSVSWYQQTPGQGLQFLFEYFSETQRNKGNFPGRFSGRQFSNSRSEMNVSTLELGDSALYLCASSLGQGSTDTQYFGPGTRLTVL.

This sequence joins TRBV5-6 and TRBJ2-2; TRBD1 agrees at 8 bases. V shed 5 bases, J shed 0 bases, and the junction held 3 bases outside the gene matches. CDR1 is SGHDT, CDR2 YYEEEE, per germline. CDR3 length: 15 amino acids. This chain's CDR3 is CASRPGGANTGELFF. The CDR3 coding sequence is TGTGCCAGCAGACCAGGGGGCGCGAACACCGGGGAGCTGTTTTTT.

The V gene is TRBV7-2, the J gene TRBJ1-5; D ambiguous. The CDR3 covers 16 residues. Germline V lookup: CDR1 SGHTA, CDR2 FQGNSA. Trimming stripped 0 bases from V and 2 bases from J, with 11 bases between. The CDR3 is CASSLALGAGNQPQHF. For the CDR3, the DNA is TGTGCCAGCAGCTTAGCCCTGGGAGCTGGCAATCAGCCCCAGCATTTT.

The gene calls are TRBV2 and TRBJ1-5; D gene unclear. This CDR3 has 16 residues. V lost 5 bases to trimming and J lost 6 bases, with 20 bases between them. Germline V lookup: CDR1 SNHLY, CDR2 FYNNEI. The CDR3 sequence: CASSPTTQRRGQPQHF. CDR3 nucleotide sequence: TGTGCCAGCAGTCCTACTACGCAGCGACGGGGTCAGCCCCAGCATTTT.

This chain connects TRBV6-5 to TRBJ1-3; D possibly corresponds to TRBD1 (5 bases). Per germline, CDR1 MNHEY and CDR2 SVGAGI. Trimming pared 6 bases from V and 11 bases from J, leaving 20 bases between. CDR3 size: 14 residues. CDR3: CASRLTGKVNAIYF. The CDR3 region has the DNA TGTGCCAGCAGACTAACAGGTAAAGTCAATGCCATATATTTT.

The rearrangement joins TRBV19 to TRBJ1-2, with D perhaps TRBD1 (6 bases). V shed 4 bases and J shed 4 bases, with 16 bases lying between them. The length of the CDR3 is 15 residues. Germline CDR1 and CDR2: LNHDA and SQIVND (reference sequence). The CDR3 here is CASSTRQALGYGYTF. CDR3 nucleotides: TGTGCCAGTAGTACCCGACAGGCTCTCGGCTATGGCTACACCTTC.

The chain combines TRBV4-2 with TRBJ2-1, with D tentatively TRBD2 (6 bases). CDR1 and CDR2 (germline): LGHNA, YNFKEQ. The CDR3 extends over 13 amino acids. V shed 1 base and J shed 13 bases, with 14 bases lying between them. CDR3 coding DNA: TGTGCCAGCAGCCAAGTTTTGGGGGGAGGACAGTTCTTC. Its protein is CASSQVLGGGQFF.

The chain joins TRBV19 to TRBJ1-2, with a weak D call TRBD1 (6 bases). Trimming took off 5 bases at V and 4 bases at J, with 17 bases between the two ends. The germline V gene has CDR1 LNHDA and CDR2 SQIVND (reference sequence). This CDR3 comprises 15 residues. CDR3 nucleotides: TGTGCCAGTAGTGTCCCCGGACAGCACCGCTATGGCTACACCTTC. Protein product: CASSVPGQHRYGYTF. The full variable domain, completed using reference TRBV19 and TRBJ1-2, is DGGITQSPKYLFRKEGQNVTLSCEQNLNHDAMYWYRQDPGQGLRLIYYSQIVNDFQKGDIAEGYSVSREKKESFPLTVTSAQKNPTAFYLCASSVPGQHRYGYTFGSGTRLTVV.

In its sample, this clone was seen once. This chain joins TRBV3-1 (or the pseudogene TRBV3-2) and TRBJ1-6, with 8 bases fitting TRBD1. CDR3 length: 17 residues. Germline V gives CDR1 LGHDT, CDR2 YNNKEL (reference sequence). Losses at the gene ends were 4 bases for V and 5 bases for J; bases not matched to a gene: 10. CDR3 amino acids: CASSPHRTGPDNSPLHF. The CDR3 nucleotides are TGTGCCAGCAGCCCACATAGGACAGGGCCCGATAATTCACCCCTCCACTTT.

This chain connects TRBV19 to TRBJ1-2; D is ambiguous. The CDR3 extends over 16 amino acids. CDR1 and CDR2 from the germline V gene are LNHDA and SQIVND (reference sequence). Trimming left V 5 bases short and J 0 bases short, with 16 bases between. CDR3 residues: CASSSLGRPTNYGYTF. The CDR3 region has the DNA TGTGCCAGTAGTTCCCTAGGTCGACCGACTAACTATGGCTACACCTTC. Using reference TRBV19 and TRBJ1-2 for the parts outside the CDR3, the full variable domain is DGGITQSPKYLFRKEGQNVTLSCEQNLNHDAMYWYRQDPGQGLRLIYYSQIVNDFQKGDIAEGYSVSREKKESFPLTVTSAQKNPTAFYLCASSSLGRPTNYGYTFGSGTRLTVV.

CDR3 sequence (DNA): TGTGCCAGCAGGGTAGCCCCGAACACTGAAGCTTTCTTT. Residues: CASRVAPNTEAFF. The chain couples TRBV2 to TRBJ1-1; D ambiguous. The germline V gene encodes CDR1 SNHLY and CDR2 FYNNEI. The CDR3 is made up of 13 amino acids. V was shortened by 6 bases and J by 1 base, with 9 bases between the two germline ends.

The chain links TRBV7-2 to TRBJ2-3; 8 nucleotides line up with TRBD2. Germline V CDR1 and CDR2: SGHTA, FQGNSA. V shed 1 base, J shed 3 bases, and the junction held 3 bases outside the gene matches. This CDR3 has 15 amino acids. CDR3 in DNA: TGTGCCAGCAGCTTAGAAGCGGGAGCTACAGATACGCAGTATTTT. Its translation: CASSLEAGATDTQYF.

The CDR3: CASSQDRVPQPQHF. The CDR3, as DNA: TGTGCCAGCAGCCAAGACAGGGTACCCCAGCCCCAGCATTTT. The chain has TRBV3-1 (or the pseudogene TRBV3-2) and TRBJ1-5; a possible D gene is TRBD1 (5 bases). V was cut by 0 bases and J by 7 bases, with 10 bases left in between. The CDR3 consists of 14 residues. Per the germline V gene, CDR1 is LGHDT and CDR2 is YNNKEL (reference sequence).

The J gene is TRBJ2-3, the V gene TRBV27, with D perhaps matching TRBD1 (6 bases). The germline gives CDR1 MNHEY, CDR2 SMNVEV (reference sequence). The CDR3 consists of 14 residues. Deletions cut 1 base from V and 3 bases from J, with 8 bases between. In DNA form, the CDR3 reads TGTGCCAGCAGTTTATTCAGGGGAACAGATACGCAGTATTTT. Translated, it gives CASSLFRGTDTQYF.

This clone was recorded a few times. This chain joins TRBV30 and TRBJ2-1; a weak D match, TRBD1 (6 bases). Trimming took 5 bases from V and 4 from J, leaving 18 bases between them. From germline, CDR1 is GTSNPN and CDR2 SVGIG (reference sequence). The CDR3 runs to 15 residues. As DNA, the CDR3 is TGTGCCTGGGAAGCTACAGGGTGGGATTACAATGAGCAGTTCTTC. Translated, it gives CAWEATGWDYNEQFF.

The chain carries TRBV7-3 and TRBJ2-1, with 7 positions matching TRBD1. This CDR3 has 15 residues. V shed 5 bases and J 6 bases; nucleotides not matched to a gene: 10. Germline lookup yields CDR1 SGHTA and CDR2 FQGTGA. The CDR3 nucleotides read TGTGCCAGCAGCCGGACAGGCGGAACCCTCAATGAGCAGTTCTTC. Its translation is CASSRTGGTLNEQFF.

CDR3 amino acids: CSVLGLAASTDTQYF. CDR3 coding DNA: TGCAGCGTTTTAGGACTAGCGGCTAGCACAGATACGCAGTATTTT. This chain joins TRBV29-1 and TRBJ2-3; 10 nucleotides align to TRBD2. CDR3 length: 15 amino acids. Losses at the gene ends were 5 bases for V and 0 bases for J; bases not matched to a gene: 5. Germline-derived CDR1 and CDR2 are SQVTM and ANQGSEA.

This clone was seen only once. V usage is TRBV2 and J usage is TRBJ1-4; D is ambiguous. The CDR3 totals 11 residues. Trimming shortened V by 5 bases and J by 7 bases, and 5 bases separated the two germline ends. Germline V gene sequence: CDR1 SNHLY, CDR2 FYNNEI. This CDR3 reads CASSIVEKLFF. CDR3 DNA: TGTGCCAGCAGTATAGTTGAAAAACTGTTTTTT.

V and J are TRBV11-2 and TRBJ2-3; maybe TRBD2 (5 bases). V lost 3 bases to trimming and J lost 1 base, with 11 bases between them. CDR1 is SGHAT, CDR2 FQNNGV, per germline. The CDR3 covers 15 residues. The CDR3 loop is CASSLTPGGTDTQYF. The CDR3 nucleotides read TGTGCCAGCAGCTTGACACCCGGGGGCACAGATACGCAGTATTTT.

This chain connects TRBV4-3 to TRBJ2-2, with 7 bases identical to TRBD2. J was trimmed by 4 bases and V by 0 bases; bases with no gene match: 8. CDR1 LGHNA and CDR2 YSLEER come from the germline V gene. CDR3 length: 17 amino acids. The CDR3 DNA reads TGCGCCAGCAGCCAAGATAGTTCTAGCGGAGTCACCGGGGAGCTGTTTTTT. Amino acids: CASSQDSSSGVTGELFF.